One and the same sample provided the 27 T cell receptor beta chains below, sequenced in a study of T cell changes during pregnancy in multiple sclerosis. TCRdb's table, derived via immunoSEQ multiplex PCR, lists solely in-frame clones and lacks some. The data contain about 80,000 clones, about 92% of them seen just once; the ten biggest clones take up approximately 1.4%. Source: peripheral blood, taken before pregnancy. Receptors were obtained from a female donor with multiple sclerosis, enrolled in a pregnancy study.

V usage is TRBV30 and J usage is TRBJ1-3; the match to TRBD1 covers 8 bases. Germline assignment: CDR1 GTSNPN and CDR2 SVGIG (reference sequence). With V trimmed by 2 bases and J by 0 bases, 6 bases remained unmatched. The CDR3 consists of 16 residues. The CDR3 bases are TGTGCCTGGAGTTCCACAGGGGGAGGCTCTGGAAACACCATATATTTT. It is translated as CAWSSTGGGSGNTIYF.

The J gene is TRBJ2-5, the V gene TRBV18, with a weak D call TRBD1 (6 bases). The CDR3 runs to 14 residues. V lost 3 bases, J lost 4 bases, and 12 bases lay in between. The germline V gene encodes CDR1 KGHSH and CDR2 LQKENI. The CDR3 DNA reads TGTGCCAGCTCACCGGGGTTACAGGGAGAGACCCAGTACTTC. Its protein product is CASSPGLQGETQYF.

The genes are TRBV2 and TRBJ1-4, with 9 nucleotides matching TRBD1. Trimming took 6 bases from V and 8 from J; bases not matched to a gene: 10. This CDR3 is built from 15 residues. CDR1 and CDR2 (germline): SNHLY, FYNNEI. The DNA for the CDR3 is TGTGCCAGCAGACCACAGGGGGCGAGGGACGAAAAACTGTTTTTT. Translation gives CASRPQGARDEKLFF.

This chain connects TRBV27 to TRBJ2-3; D may be TRBD1 (5 bases). This CDR3 is built from 13 residues. The V end was cut by 4 bases, the J end by 5 bases, with 10 bases between. The germline V gene has CDR1 MNHEY and CDR2 SMNVEV (reference sequence). The CDR3 loop reads CASSSRVVDTQYF. The CDR3 nucleotides read TGTGCCAGCAGTTCCAGGGTGGTAGATACGCAGTATTTT.

The gene calls are TRBV10-3 and TRBJ1-5; D might be TRBD1 (6 bases). This CDR3 contains 13 residues. The germline V gene has CDR1 ENHRY and CDR2 SYGVKD. V was cut by 10 bases and J by 0 bases, with 10 bases left in between. In DNA form, the CDR3 reads TGTGCCACTAGGGGGATTAGCAATCAGCCCCAGCATTTT. As protein: CATRGISNQPQHF.

The genes are TRBV4-1 and TRBJ2-1, with a weak D call TRBD2 (5 bases). V was shortened by 2 bases and J by 8 bases, with 7 bases between the two germline ends. The CDR3 is 12 amino acids. Germline V gene data show CDR1 as MGHRA and CDR2 as YSYEKL. The CDR3 is CASSQTSYEQFF. The CDR3 nucleotides are TGCGCCAGCAGCCAAACTAGTTATGAGCAGTTCTTC.

The rearrangement joins TRBV6-5 to TRBJ2-5; 9 bases match TRBD2. The germline CDR1 and CDR2 sequences are MNHEY and SVGAGI. V lost 2 bases and J lost 2; bases outside the gene matches: 6. CDR3 length equals 16 residues. This chain's CDR3 is CASSYRLAETQETQYF. The CDR3 coding sequence is TGTGCCAGCAGTTACCGACTAGCGGAGACACAAGAGACCCAGTACTTC.

The chain carries TRBV19 and TRBJ2-1, with TRBD2 identical over 11 bases. The CDR3 is 19 amino acids. Germline CDR1 is LNHDA and CDR2 is SQIVND (reference sequence). V lost 4 bases and J lost 0; bases outside the gene matches: 11. The CDR3 protein is CASSNPTSGGDSSYNEQFF. The DNA for the CDR3 is TGTGCCAGTAGTAACCCCACTAGCGGGGGCGATAGCTCCTACAATGAGCAGTTCTTC. Full variable domain (outside the CDR3, taken from reference TRBV19 and TRBJ2-1): DGGITQSPKYLFRKEGQNVTLSCEQNLNHDAMYWYRQDPGQGLRLIYYSQIVNDFQKGDIAEGYSVSREKKESFPLTVTSAQKNPTAFYLCASSNPTSGGDSSYNEQFFGPGTRLTVL.

The chain is built from TRBV11-2 and TRBJ1-2; 10 bases agree with TRBD1. CDR1 is SGHAT, CDR2 FQNNGV, per germline. The CDR3 spans 13 residues. The V segment lost 5 bases and the J segment 7 bases; nucleotides outside the gene matches: 4. The chain's CDR3 is CASSHGQGGGYTF. The CDR3 coding sequence is TGTGCCAGCAGCCATGGACAGGGGGGTGGCTACACCTTC.

The DNA of the CDR3 is TGTGCCAGCAGCGCCGAGGGGGCCACTGGAAACACCATATATTTT. Amino acid sequence: CASSAEGATGNTIYF. The V call is TRBV9, the J call TRBJ1-3; 7 nucleotides agree with TRBD1. CDR1 is SGDLS, CDR2 YYNGEE, per germline. With 3 bases clipped from V and 2 bases from J, the junction kept 5 bases outside the gene matches. There are 15 residues in the CDR3. The full variable domain, its missing parts supplied by reference TRBV9 and TRBJ1-3, is DSGVTQTPKHLITATGQRVTLRCSPRSGDLSVYWYQQSLDQGLQFLIQYYNGEERAKGNILERFSAQQFPDLHSELNLSSLELGDSALYFCASSAEGATGNTIYFGEGSWLTVV.

The V and J genes are TRBV10-2 and TRBJ2-3; 8 nucleotides agree with TRBD2. This CDR3 has 18 amino acids. Germline assignment: CDR1 WSHSY and CDR2 SAAADI. J gave up 3 bases and V 4 bases, and 15 bases lay outside the gene matches. Written as DNA, the CDR3 is TGCGCCAGCAGTGCCCCCCCAGTTAAGCTAGCGGGTACAGATACGCAGTATTTT. It specifies CASSAPPVKLAGTDTQYF.

The chain is built from TRBV5-5 and TRBJ1-1, with D perhaps matching TRBD1 (6 bases). Between the trimmed V and J ends, which lost 0 bases and 0 bases, there was a span of 12 bases. The germline V gene encodes CDR1 SGHKS and CDR2 YYEKEE (reference sequence). CDR3 size: 16 residues. CDR3: CASSLAGQLMNTEAFF. CDR3 in DNA: TGTGCCAGCAGCTTGGCTGGACAGCTGATGAACACTGAAGCTTTCTTT.

In nucleotides, the CDR3 is TGCGCCAGCAGCCAAGAAGCAACCCTTCGGCAGGGCAACACTGAAGCTTTCTTT. It is translated as CASSQEATLRQGNTEAFF. The chain recombines TRBV4-1 with TRBJ1-1; D is possibly TRBD1 (5 bases). The ends were cut back, 0 bases at V and 2 bases at J, with 19 bases in the middle. CDR1 is MGHRA, CDR2 YSYEKL, per germline. This CDR3 contains 18 residues.

A single count supports this clone. CDR3 sequence reads: CRTGTVDGYTF. In DNA form, the CDR3 reads TGCAGGACCGGGACAGTCGATGGCTACACCTTC. The chain carries TRBV20-1 and TRBJ1-2, with TRBD1 matching over 7 bases. The CDR3 loop spans 11 amino acids. Germline loops: CDR1 DFQATT, CDR2 SNEGSKA (reference sequence).

This clone occurred once. V gene TRBV4-1 combines with J gene TRBJ1-2; 7 positions match TRBD1. CDR3 size: 15 residues. After removal of 4 bases from V and 3 bases from J, the junction contained 8 bases not matched to a gene. Looked up from germline, CDR1 is MGHRA and CDR2 is YSYEKL. The CDR3 spells CASSPTQGVDYGYTF. The CDR3 nucleotides are TGCGCCAGCAGCCCCACCCAGGGGGTTGACTATGGCTACACCTTC.

This chain joins TRBV5-6 and TRBJ2-7, with D perhaps TRBD1 (6 bases). CDR1 is SGHDT, CDR2 YYEEEE, per germline. This CDR3 has 15 residues. V was shortened by 7 bases and J by 0 bases, with 17 bases between the two germline ends. In DNA form, the CDR3 reads TGTGCCAGCCACCGCGTCCAGGGGATCTCCTACGAGCAGTACTTC. Translation: CASHRVQGISYEQYF.

The chain uses TRBV6-4 and TRBJ2-1, with 11 bases lining up with TRBD2. Germline CDR1 MRHNA, CDR2 SNTAGT. The CDR3 spans 15 residues. The V segment lost 4 bases and the J segment 7 bases; nucleotides outside the gene matches: 6. The DNA of the CDR3 is TGTGCCAGCAGTGTTACTAGCGGGGGTTATAATGAGCAGTTCTTC. Amino acids: CASSVTSGGYNEQFF.

The V and J genes are TRBV30 and TRBJ2-7; D is uncertain. Between the trimmed V and J ends, which lost 4 bases and 0 bases, there was a span of 10 bases. Germline assignment: CDR1 GTSNPN and CDR2 SVGIG (reference sequence). The CDR3 length is 13 residues. CDR3 region: CAWTPGGSYEQYF. The CDR3 DNA sequence: TGTGCCTGGACCCCCGGCGGCTCCTACGAGCAGTACTTC.

The chain joins TRBV2 to TRBJ2-3, with a tentative D call TRBD1 (5 bases). Deletions cut 7 bases from V and 0 bases from J, with 11 bases between. Germline loops: CDR1 SNHLY, CDR2 FYNNEI. The CDR3 consists of 14 residues. DNA of the CDR3: TGTGCCAGCATTGGACATACTAGCACAGATACGCAGTATTTT. It is translated as CASIGHTSTDTQYF.

This rearrangement joins TRBV28 to TRBJ1-2, with a weak D call TRBD1 (5 bases). This CDR3 comprises 14 residues. The ends were cut back, 3 bases at V and 5 bases at J, with 13 bases in the middle. Germline CDR1 is MDHEN and CDR2 is SYDVKM. Here the CDR3 reads CASSFSAGSYGYTF. CDR3 bases: TGTGCCAGCAGTTTTTCCGCAGGGTCGTATGGCTACACCTTC.

This chain joins TRBV2 and TRBJ2-6; TRBD2 might be the D (6 bases). V lost 6 bases and J 1 base, leaving 16 bases between the germline ends. Per germline, CDR1 SNHLY and CDR2 FYNNEI. The CDR3 contains 17 residues. The CDR3 bases are TGTGCCAGCAGATCGGACTATACGAGATCTGGGGCCAACGTCCTGACTTTC. It yields the protein CASRSDYTRSGANVLTF.

The rearrangement joins TRBV10-3 to TRBJ2-1; D gene ambiguous. V gave up 4 bases and J gave up 0 bases, with 10 bases separating them. CDR1 and CDR2 (germline): ENHRY, SYGVKD. The CDR3 has 15 residues. DNA of the CDR3: TGTGCCATCAGTGGGGCTGGCGCCTCCTACAATGAGCAGTTCTTC. Translated, it gives CAISGAGASYNEQFF.

The V gene is TRBV18, the J gene TRBJ1-2; D is unresolved. The V end was cut by 5 bases, the J end by 0 bases, with 7 bases between. The CDR3 contains 13 residues. In germline, CDR1 is KGHSH, CDR2 LQKENI. This CDR3 reads CASSVGTNYGYTF. For the CDR3, the DNA is TGTGCCAGCTCAGTCGGGACTAACTATGGCTACACCTTC.

On this clone itself: One end of the junction does not line up with germline, which may come from a read error. The chain has TRBV7-7 and TRBJ2-3; D remains ambiguous. The CDR3 length is 15 residues. The germline V gene has CDR1 SSHAT and CDR2 FNYEAQ (reference sequence). The DNA for the CDR3 is TGTGCTAGCAGCTTAGCACCGGTGAGCACAGATACGCAGTATTTT. Translating it yields CASSLAPVSTDTQYF.

The chain links TRBV9 to TRBJ2-1; tentatively, D is TRBD2 (5 bases). The CDR3 sequence is 16 residues long. Germline V gene sequence: CDR1 SGDLS, CDR2 YYNGEE. Between the trimmed V and J ends, which lost 0 bases and 9 bases, there was a span of 19 bases. The CDR3 sequence: CASSVDGVPQLGEQFF. As DNA, the CDR3 is TGTGCCAGCAGCGTAGACGGGGTACCCCAATTAGGTGAGCAGTTCTTC. Variable domain in full (rest from reference TRBV9 and TRBJ2-1): DSGVTQTPKHLITATGQRVTLRCSPRSGDLSVYWYQQSLDQGLQFLIQYYNGEERAKGNILERFSAQQFPDLHSELNLSSLELGDSALYFCASSVDGVPQLGEQFFGPGTRLTVL.

This chain links TRBV6-5 with TRBJ2-1, with 7 bases that match TRBD2. V gave up 0 bases and J gave up 4 bases; unmatched junction bases: 3. The length of the CDR3 is 15 residues. Germline assignment: CDR1 MNHEY and CDR2 SVGAGI. CDR3 nucleotide sequence: TGTGCCAGCAGTTACTCGTCGGGGGGATACAATGAGCAGTTCTTC. Amino acid sequence: CASSYSSGGYNEQFF.

The chain has TRBV14 and TRBJ1-6, with 8 nucleotides matching TRBD1. Germline V lookup: CDR1 SGHDN, CDR2 FVKESK. The CDR3 loop spans 14 amino acids. V gave up 5 bases and J gave up 6 bases; unmatched junction bases: 3. CDR3 protein: CASSAGGFNSPLHF. As DNA, the CDR3 is TGTGCCAGCAGCGCAGGGGGCTTTAATTCACCCCTCCACTTT.